This TCR beta chain derives from a study of beta chain features in type 1 diabetes. In the study overall: Comparable age, gender and cell yields were observed in patients relative to healthy donors.

This clone appeared a few times. Trimming left V 0 bases short and J 6 bases short, with 14 bases between. Germline V lookup: CDR1 SGHNT, CDR2 YYREEE (reference sequence). The CDR3 covers 15 residues. Reverse transcription of all isolated RNA meant that expressed TCRB transcripts were sequenced. Some clones are missing from TCRdb's copy, which holds only in-frame ones; the method was immunoSEQ multiplex PCR. The sample records about 620,000 clones, around 15% being singletons. The source is a man in his late teens or twenties in good health. This sequence joins TRBV5-4 and TRBJ2-3; D is uncertain. The material sequenced was naive CD4+ T cells from blood. CDR3 sequence (DNA): TGTGCCAGCAGCTTGGCGCCCATCTCCAGGGATACGCAGTATTTT. This codes for CASSLAPISRDTQYF.